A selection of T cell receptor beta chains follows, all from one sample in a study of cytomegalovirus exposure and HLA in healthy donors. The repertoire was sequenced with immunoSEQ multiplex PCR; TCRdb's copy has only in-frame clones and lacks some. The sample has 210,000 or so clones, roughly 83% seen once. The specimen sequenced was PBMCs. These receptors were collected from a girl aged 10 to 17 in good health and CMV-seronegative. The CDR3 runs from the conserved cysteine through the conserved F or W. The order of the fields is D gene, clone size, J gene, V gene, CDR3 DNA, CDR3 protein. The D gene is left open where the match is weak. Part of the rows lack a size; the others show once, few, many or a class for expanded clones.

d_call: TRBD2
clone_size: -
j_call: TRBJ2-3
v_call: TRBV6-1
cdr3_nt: TGTGCCAGCAGTGTTGCTAGCGGGAGTACAGATACGCAGTATTTT
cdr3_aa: CASSVASGSTDTQYF

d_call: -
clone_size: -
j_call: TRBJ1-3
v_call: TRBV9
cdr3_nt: TGTGCCAGCAGCGTAGAGGCGGCCTCTGGAAACACCATATATTTT
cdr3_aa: CASSVEAASGNTIYF

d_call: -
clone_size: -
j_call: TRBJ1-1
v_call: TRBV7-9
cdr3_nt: TGTGCCAGCAGCTTACTAGGGGGGAACACTGAAGCTTTCTTT
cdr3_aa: CASSLLGGNTEAFF

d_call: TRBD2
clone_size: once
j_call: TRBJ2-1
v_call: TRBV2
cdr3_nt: TGTGCCAGCAGTGAACTAGCGGGCGTGGAGCAGTTCTTC
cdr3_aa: CASSELAGVEQFF

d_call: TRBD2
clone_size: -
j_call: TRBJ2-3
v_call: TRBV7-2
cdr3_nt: TGTGCCAGCAGCTTAGCTGGCGGGGGGTACACAGATACGCAGTATTTT
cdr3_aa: CASSLAGGGYTDTQYF

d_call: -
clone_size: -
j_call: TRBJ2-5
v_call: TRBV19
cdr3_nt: TGTGCCAGTAGTCAGGGGATCGGGGAGACCCAGTACTTC
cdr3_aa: CASSQGIGETQYF

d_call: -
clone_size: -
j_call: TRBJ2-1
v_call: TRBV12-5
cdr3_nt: TGTGCTAGTGGTTTGGGGAGATCCTACAATGAGCAGTTCTTC
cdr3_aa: CASGLGRSYNEQFF

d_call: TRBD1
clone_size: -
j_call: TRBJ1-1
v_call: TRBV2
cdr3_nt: TGTGCCAGCAGTAACGGACAGGCCCCGAGTGGCTTT
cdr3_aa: CASSNGQAPSGF

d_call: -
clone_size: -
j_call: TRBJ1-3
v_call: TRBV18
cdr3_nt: TGTGCCAGCTCACCCTCGGGACACCTGAGGGGAAACACCATATATTTT
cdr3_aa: CASSPSGHLRGNTIYF

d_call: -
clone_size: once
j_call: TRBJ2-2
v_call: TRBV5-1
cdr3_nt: TGCGCCAGCAGCTCAGGACAGAACACCGGGGAGCTGTTTTTT
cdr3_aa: CASSSGQNTGELFF

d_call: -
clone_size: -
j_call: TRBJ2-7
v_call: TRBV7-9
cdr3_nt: TGTGCCAGCAGCTTTAGCATCTACGAGCAGTACTTC
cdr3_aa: CASSFSIYEQYF

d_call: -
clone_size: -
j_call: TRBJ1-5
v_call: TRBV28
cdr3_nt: TGTGCCAGCACCCTTACGGCAGACCTCAGGCAGCCCCAGCATTTT
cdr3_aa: CASTLTADLRQPQHF

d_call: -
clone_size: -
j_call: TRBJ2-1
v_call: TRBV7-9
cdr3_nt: TGTGCCAGCAGCTTGCAGCGGGAGCAGTTCTTC
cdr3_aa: CASSLQREQFF

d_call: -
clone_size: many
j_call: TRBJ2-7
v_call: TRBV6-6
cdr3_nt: TGTGCCAGCAGTCCAGGGGTAAACGAGCAGTACTTC
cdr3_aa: CASSPGVNEQYF

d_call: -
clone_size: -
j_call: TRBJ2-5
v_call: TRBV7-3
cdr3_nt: TGTGCCAGCAGCTTAACCAGGGGACGCGAAGAGACCCAGTACTTC
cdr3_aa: CASSLTRGREETQYF

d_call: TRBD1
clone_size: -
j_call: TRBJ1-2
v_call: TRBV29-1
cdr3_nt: TGCAGCACCGAGGACAGGAACTATGGCTACACCTTC
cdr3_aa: CSTEDRNYGYTF

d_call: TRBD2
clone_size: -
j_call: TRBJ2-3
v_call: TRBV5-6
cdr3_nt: TGTGCCAGCAGCTTGGTTGGCGGGGGGCCGATCACAGATACGCAGTATTTT
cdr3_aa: CASSLVGGGPITDTQYF

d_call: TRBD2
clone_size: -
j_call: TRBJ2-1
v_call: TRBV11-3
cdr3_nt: TGTGCCAGCAGCTTAGTTTGGCTAGCGGGAGGGCATGAGCAGTTCTTC
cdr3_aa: CASSLVWLAGGHEQFF

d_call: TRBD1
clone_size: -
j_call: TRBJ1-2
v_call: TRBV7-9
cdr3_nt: TGTGCCAGCAGCTTTAATAAAGGGACAGGGAATAGCTATGGCTACACCTTC
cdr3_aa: CASSFNKGTGNSYGYTF

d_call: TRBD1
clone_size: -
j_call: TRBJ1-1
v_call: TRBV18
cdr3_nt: TGTGCCAGCTCACGGGACAGGGGGCGCACTGAAGCTTTCTTT
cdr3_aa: CASSRDRGRTEAFF

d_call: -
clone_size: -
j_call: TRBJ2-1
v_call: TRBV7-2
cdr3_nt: TGTGCCAGCAGCCCAAGGACAGTTCCGAATGAGCAGTTCTTC
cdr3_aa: CASSPRTVPNEQFF

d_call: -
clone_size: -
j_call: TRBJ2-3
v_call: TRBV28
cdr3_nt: TGTGCCAGCACTCCAGGACAGACTAGCACAGATACGCAGTATTTT
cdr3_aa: CASTPGQTSTDTQYF

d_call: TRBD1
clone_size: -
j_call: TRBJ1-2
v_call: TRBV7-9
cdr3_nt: TGCGCCAGCAGCCAAGGGACAGGGGATCAATATGGCTACACCTTC
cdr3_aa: CASSQGTGDQYGYTF

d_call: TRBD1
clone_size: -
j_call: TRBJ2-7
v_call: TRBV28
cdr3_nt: TGTGCCAGCAGCGGATCCAGGGGGCGACCCTACGAGCAGTACTTC
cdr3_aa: CASSGSRGRPYEQYF

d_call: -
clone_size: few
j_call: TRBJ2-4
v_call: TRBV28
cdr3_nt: TGTGCCAGCAGCCAGGGACTAGCCAAAAACATTCAGTACTTC
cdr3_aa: CASSQGLAKNIQYF

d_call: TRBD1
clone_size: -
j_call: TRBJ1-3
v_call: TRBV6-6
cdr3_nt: TGTGCCAGCACTCCCGACAGGGCTGGAAACACCATATATTTT
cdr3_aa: CASTPDRAGNTIYF

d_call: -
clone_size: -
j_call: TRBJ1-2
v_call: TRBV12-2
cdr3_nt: TGTGCAAGTCGCTTACGGCGGAACTATGGCTACACCTTC
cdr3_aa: CASRLRRNYGYTF

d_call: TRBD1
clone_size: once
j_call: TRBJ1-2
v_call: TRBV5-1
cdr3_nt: TGCGCCAGCAGCTTGGGAGCCGGGACAGGGGGTGGCTACACCTTC
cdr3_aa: CASSLGAGTGGGYTF

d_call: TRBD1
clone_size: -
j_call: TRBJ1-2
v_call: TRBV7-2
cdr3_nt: TGTGCCAGCATGAGGGACAGGGAATCCTATGGCTACACCTTC
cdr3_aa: CASMRDRESYGYTF

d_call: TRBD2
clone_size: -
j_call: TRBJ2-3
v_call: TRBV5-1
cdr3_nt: TGCGCCAGCAGCGACAGACTAGCGGGGTCCACAGATACGCAGTATTTT
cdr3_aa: CASSDRLAGSTDTQYF

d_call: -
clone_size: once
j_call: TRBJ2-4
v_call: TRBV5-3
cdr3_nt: TGTGCCAGAAGCTTGCGGGGGATAGCTGACATTCAGTACTTC
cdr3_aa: CARSLRGIADIQYF

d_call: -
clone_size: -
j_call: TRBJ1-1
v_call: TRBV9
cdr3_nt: TGTGCCAGCAGCGTAGCTTGGGCCCGGAACACTGAAGCTTTCTTT
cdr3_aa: CASSVAWARNTEAFF

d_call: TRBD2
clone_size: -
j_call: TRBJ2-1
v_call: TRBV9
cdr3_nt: TGTGCCAGCAGCTTACAGTCTAGCGGGGGCATGCCCTACAATGAGCAGTTCTTC
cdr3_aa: CASSLQSSGGMPYNEQFF

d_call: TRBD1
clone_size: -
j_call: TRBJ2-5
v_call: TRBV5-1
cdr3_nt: TGCGCCAGCAGCTTGGAGGACAGGGGTGCGGAGACCCAGTACTTC
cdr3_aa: CASSLEDRGAETQYF

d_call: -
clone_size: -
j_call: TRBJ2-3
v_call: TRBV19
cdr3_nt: TGTGCCAGCAAGGCCGACGGGATCGCTAGCACAGATACGCAGTATTTT
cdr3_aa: CASKADGIASTDTQYF

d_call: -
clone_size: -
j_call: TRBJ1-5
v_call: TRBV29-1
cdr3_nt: TGCAGCGTTGACAGTCGCAGTGAAGATCAGCCCCAGCATTTT
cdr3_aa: CSVDSRSEDQPQHF

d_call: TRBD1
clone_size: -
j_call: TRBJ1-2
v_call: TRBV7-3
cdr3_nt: TGTGCCAGCAGCTTAACGTCAGGGACAGGGTCCCATGACTACACCTTC
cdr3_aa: CASSLTSGTGSHDYTF

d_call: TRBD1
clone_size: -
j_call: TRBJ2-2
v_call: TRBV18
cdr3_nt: TGTGCCAGCTCACCGATAATCGGGACAGGGGCCCCCGGGGAGCTGTTTTTT
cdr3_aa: CASSPIIGTGAPGELFF

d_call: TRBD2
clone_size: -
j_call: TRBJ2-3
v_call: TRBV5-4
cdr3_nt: TGTGCCAGCAGCTGGACTAGCGGGAGCGCAGATACGCAGTATTTT
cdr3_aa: CASSWTSGSADTQYF

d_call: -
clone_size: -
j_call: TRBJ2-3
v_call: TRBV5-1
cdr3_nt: TGCGCCAGCACTGGGCCAGGGGGCACAGATACGCAGTATTTT
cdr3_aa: CASTGPGGTDTQYF

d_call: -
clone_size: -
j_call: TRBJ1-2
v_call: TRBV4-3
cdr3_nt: TGCGCCAGCAGCCAAAGATCCCGTGCACAGGCGGATGGCTACACCTTC
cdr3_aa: CASSQRSRAQADGYTF

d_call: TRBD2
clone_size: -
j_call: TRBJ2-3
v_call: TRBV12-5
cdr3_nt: TGTGCTAGTGCCCCGAGGGGGCTAGCGGGAATGACGGATACGCAGTATTTT
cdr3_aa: CASAPRGLAGMTDTQYF

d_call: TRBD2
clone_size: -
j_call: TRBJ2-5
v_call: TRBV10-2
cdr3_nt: TGCGCCAGCAGGGATAGCGGGAACGTACGGGAGACCCAGTACTTC
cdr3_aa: CASRDSGNVRETQYF

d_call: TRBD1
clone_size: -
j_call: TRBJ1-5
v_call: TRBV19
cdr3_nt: TGTGCCAGTAGTATCCTGGCCAGGGGGAGCAATCAGCCCCAGCATTTT
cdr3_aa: CASSILARGSNQPQHF

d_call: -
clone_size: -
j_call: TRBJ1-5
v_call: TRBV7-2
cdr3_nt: TGTGCCAGCAGCTTAGTGGCTGATCTCAATCAGCCCCAGCATTTT
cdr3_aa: CASSLVADLNQPQHF

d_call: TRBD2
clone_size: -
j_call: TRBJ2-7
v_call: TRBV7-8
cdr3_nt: TGTGCCAGCAGCTTCGGAGCGCGGGGGAGCTCCTACGAGCAGTACTTC
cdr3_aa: CASSFGARGSSYEQYF

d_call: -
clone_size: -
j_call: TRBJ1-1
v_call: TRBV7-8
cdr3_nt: TGTGCCAGCAGCTACAGGGTGGGCACTGAAGCTTTCTTT
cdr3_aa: CASSYRVGTEAFF

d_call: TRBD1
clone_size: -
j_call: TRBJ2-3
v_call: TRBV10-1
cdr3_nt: TGCGCCAGCAAATACAGGGGGCCTGGCGCAGATACGCAGTATTTT
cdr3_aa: CASKYRGPGADTQYF

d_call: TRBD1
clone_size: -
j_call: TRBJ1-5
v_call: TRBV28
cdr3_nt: TGTGCCAGCAGTTTATTAGGACAGGGAAATCAGCCCCAGCATTTT
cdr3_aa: CASSLLGQGNQPQHF

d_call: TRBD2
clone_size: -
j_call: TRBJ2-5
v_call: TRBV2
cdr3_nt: TGTGCCAGCAGGCGGGGGGGTCTACTCCAAGAGACCCAGTACTTC
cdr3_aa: CASRRGGLLQETQYF

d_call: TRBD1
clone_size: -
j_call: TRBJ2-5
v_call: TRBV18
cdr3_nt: TGTGCCAGCTCACGGGACAGCCTCTGGGAGACCCAGTACTTC
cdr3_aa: CASSRDSLWETQYF

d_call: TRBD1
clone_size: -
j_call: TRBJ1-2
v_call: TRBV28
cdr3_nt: TGTGCCAGCAACTACGACAGGGTCCATGGCTACACCTTC
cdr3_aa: CASNYDRVHGYTF